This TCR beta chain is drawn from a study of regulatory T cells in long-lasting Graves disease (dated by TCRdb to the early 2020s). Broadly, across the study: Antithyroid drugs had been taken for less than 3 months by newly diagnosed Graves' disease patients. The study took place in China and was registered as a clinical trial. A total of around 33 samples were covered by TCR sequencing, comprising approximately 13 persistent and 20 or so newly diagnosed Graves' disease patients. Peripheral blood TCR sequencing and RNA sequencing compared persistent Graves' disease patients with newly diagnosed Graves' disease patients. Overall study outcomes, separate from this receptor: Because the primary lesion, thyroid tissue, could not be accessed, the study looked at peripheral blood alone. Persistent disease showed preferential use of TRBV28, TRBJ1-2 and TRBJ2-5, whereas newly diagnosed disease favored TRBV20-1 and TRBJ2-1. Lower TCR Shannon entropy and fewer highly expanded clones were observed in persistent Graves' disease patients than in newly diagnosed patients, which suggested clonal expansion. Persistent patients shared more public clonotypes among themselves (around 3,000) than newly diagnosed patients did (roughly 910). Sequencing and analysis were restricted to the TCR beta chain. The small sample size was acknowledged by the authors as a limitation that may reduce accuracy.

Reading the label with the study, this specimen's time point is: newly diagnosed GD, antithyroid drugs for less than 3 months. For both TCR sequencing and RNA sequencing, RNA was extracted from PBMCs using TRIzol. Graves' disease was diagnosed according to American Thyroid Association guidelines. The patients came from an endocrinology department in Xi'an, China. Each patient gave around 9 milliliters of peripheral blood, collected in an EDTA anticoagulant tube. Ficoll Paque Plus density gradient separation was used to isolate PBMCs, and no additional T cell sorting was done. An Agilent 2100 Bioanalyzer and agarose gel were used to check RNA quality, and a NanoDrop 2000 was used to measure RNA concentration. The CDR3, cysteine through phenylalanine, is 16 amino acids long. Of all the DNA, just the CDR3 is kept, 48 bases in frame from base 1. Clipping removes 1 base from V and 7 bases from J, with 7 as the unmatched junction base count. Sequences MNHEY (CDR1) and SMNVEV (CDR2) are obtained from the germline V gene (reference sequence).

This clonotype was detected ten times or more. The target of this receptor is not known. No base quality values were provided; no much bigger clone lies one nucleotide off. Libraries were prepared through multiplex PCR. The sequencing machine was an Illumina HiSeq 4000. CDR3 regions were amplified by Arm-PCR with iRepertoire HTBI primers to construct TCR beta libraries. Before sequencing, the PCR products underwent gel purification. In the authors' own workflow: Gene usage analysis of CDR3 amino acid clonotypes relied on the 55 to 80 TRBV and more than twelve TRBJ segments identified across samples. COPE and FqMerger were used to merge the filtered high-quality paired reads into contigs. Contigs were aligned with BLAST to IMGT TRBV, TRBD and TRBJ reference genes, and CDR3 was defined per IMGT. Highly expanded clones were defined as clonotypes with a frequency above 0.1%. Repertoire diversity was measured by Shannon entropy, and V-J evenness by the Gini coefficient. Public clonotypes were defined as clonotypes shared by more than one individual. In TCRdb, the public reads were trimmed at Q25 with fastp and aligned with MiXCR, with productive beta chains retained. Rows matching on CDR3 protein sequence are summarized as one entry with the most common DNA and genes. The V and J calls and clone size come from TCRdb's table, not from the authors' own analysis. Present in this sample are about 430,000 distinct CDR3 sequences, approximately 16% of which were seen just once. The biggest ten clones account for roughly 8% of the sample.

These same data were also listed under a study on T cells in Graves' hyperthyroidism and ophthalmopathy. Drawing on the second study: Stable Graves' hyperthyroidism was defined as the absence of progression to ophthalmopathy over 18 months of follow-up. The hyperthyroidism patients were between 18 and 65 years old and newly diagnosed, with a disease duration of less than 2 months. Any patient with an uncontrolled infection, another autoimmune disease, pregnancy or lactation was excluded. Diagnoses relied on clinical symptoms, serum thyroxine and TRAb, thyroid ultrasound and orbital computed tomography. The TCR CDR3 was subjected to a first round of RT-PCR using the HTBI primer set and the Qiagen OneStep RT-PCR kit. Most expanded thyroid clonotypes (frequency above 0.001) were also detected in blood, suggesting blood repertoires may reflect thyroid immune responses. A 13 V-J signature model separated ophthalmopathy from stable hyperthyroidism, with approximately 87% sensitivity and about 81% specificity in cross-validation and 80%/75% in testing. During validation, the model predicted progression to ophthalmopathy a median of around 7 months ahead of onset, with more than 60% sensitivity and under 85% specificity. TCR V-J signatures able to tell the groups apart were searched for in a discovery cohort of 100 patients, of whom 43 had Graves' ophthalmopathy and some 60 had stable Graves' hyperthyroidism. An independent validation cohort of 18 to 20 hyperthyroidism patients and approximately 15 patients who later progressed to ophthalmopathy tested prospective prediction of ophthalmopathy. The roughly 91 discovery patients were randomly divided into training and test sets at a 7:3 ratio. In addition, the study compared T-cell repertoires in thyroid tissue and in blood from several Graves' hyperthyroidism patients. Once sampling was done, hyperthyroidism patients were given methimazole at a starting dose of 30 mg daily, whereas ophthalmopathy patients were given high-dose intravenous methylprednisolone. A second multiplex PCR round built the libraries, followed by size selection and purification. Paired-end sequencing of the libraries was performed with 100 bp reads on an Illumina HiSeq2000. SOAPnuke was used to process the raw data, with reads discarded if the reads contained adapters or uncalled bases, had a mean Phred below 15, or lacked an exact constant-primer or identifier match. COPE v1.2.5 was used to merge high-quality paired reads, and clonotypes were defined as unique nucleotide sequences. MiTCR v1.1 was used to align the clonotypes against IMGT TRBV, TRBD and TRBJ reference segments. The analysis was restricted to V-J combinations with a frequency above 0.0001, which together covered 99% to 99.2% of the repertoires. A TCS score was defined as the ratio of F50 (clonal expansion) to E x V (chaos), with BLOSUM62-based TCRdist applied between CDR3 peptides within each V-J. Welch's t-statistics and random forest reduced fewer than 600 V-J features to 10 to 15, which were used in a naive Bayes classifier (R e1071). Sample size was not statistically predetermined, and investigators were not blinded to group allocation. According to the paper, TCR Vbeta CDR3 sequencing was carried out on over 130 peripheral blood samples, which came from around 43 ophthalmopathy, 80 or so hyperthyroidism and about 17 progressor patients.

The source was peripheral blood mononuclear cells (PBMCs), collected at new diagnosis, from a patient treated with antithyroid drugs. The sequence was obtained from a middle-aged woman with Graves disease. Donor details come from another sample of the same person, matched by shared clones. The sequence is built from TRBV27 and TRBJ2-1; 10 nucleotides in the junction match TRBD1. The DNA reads TGTGCCAGCAGTTTATTCCGGGACAGGGGTTGGAATGAGCAGTTCTTC. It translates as CASSLFRDRGWNEQFF.